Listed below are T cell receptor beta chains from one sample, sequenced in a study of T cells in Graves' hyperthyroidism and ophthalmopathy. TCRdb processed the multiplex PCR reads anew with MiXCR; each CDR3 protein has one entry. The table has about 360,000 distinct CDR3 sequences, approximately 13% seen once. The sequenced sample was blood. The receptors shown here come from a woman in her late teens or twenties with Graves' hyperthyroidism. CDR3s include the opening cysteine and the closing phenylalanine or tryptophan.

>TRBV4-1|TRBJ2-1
CASSQIPGTSGYNEQFF
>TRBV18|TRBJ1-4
CASSPNPTGNAEKLFF
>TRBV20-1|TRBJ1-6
CSARNGPANSPLHF
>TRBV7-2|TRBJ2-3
CASSSPGLAGSPDTQYF
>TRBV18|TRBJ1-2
CASSPQESPYGYTF
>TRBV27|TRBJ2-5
CASSPSGAAQETQYF
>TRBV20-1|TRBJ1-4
CSARESEEKLFF
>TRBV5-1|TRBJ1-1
CASSLNPGGTEAFF
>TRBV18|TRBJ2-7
CASSPGPAREQYF
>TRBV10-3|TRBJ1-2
CAISESDRVRGYGYTF
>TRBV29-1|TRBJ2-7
CSVGGGQGNREQYF